One and the same sample provided the 9 T cell receptor beta chains below, sequenced in a study of blood T cell repertoires in COVID-19. TCRdb keeps only in-frame clones here, not all; method: immunoSEQ multiplex PCR. The sample records about 210,000 clones, about 90% being singletons. Sequencing was performed on peripheral blood. The receptor set was obtained from a woman in her seventies with acute or convalescent COVID-19.

The chain links TRBV18 to TRBJ2-7, with a weak D call TRBD2 (5 bases). CDR1 is KGHSH and CDR2 is LQKENI in the germline V gene. V lost 0 bases and J lost 7, with 10 bases in between. The CDR3 covers 13 residues. CDR3 sequence reads: CASSPPRAGEQYF. The CDR3 DNA reads as TGTGCCAGCTCACCACCGAGGGCTGGGGAGCAGTACTTC. Supplemented by reference TRBV18 and TRBJ2-7, the full variable domain reads NAGVMQNPRHLVRRRGQEARLRCSPMKGHSHVYWYRQLPEEGLKFMVYLQKENIIDESGMPKERFSAEFPKEGPSILRIQQVVRGDSAAYFCASSPPRAGEQYFGPGTRLTVT.

The chain is built from TRBV5-6 and TRBJ2-7; D is undetermined. V was cut by 4 bases and J by 5 bases, with 13 bases left in between. CDR3 size: 13 residues. CDR1 and CDR2 (germline): SGHDT, YYEEEE. CDR3 residues: CASSPGFSDEQYF. CDR3 coding DNA: TGTGCCAGCAGCCCCGGGTTTTCCGACGAGCAGTACTTC. Full variable domain (missing parts from reference TRBV5-6 and TRBJ2-7): DAGVTQSPTHLIKTRGQQVTLRCSPKSGHDTVSWYQQALGQGPQFIFQYYEEEERQRGNFPDRFSGHQFPNYSSELNVNALLLGDSALYLCASSPGFSDEQYFGPGTRLTVT.

The CDR3 DNA reads as TGTGCCAGCAGCCCGCGGGGAGGGGGAAACACCATATATTTT. Its protein product is CASSPRGGGNTIYF. This chain links TRBV5-4 with TRBJ1-3; no clear D gene. Germline CDR1 SGHNT, CDR2 YYREEE (reference sequence). The CDR3 runs 14 residues. The germline V and J ends were trimmed by 4 bases and 4 bases, with 12 bases remaining between them.

The chain's CDR3 is CASSAGGVSEGYGYTF. Here the CDR3 DNA reads TGTGCCAGCAGTGCAGGGGGCGTTTCTGAGGGCTATGGCTACACCTTC. The chain employs TRBV28 and TRBJ1-2, with TRBD1 identical over 8 bases. The CDR3 sequence is 16 residues long. Germline-derived CDR1 and CDR2 are MDHEN and SYDVKM. V shed 5 bases and J 4 bases; nucleotides not matched to a gene: 12.

The CDR3 loop reads CATSVSSEGREGTQYF. The CDR3, as DNA: TGTGCCACCAGTGTTTCATCGGAGGGTCGTGAAGGGACCCAGTACTTC. The J gene is TRBJ2-5, the V gene TRBV24-1, with D maybe TRBD2 (6 bases). Germline values: CDR1 KGHDR, CDR2 SFDVKD. V was trimmed by 5 bases and J by 7 bases, leaving 22 bases between them. CDR3 length: 16 residues.

This chain uses TRBV7-6 with TRBJ1-2, with D perhaps TRBD1 (5 bases). CDR1 and CDR2 (germline): SGHVS, FNYEAQ. The V end lost 5 bases, the J end lost 8 bases, and 15 bases lay between the germline ends. This CDR3 comprises 13 residues. The CDR3 region has the DNA TGTGCCAGCAGCCCGGACAAAGGAAGCGGCTACACCTTC. It is translated as CASSPDKGSGYTF.

V is TRBV5-1 and J is TRBJ2-5; TRBD1 matches at 7 bases. The V gene end was trimmed by 4 bases and the J gene end by 6 bases; junction bases not matched to a gene: 9. The CDR3 is 14 residues long. Germline CDR1 and CDR2: SGHRS and YFSETQ. The CDR3 DNA reads as TGCGCCAGCAGCGGCACAGGGGATGGGCAGACCCAGTACTTC. This gives the protein CASSGTGDGQTQYF.

The chain couples TRBV2 to TRBJ1-2, with 7 bases matching TRBD1. The junction had 7 bases not matched to a gene; V was cut back by 8 bases and J by 7 bases. Germline V gene lookup returns CDR1 SNHLY and CDR2 FYNNEI. The CDR3 runs 12 residues. CDR3 loop: CASYRGLFGYTF. CDR3 nucleotides: TGTGCCAGCTACAGGGGCCTTTTTGGCTACACCTTC.

This rearrangement joins TRBV19 to TRBJ2-1; 8 bases line up with TRBD2. This CDR3 is 15 amino acids long. In germline, CDR1 is LNHDA, CDR2 SQIVND (reference sequence). J lost 8 bases, V lost 5 bases, and 11 bases had no gene match. CDR3 amino acids: CASSGGGGLLDEQFF. The CDR3 region has the DNA TGTGCCAGTAGTGGGGGCGGGGGGCTCCTCGATGAGCAGTTCTTC.